This T cell receptor beta chain was sequenced for a study of blood T cell repertoires in COVID-19. Method: immunoSEQ multiplex PCR; TCRdb's copy keeps in-frame clones and lacks some. This sample yields roughly 190,000 clones, of which 75% to 90% are seen a single time; roughly 8% belongs to the top ten. V gave up 4 bases and J gave up 1 base; unmatched junction bases: 0. This CDR3 has 14 amino acids. Looked up from germline, CDR1 is SGHAT and CDR2 is FQDESV (reference sequence). The chain couples TRBV11-1 to TRBJ2-3; 9 bases line up with TRBD2. The TCR sequence derives from a woman aged 55-70 years with acute or convalescent COVID-19. The specimen was peripheral blood. The CDR3, as DNA: TGTGCCAGCAGCTGGACTAGCGGCACAGATACGCAGTATTTT. This gives the protein CASSWTSGTDTQYF. Combining the CDR3 with reference TRBV11-1 and TRBJ2-3 gives the whole variable domain EAEVAQSPRYKITEKSQAVAFWCDPISGHATLYWYRQILGQGPELLVQFQDESVVDDSQLPKDRFSAERLKGVDSTLKIQPAELGDSAMYLCASSWTSGTDTQYFGPGTRLTVL.